The 25 T cell receptor beta chains listed next were all sequenced from one sample in a study of blood T cell repertoires in COVID-19. Here immunoSEQ multiplex PCR was the method, and the copy in TCRdb shows in-frame clones only, minus some. The sample lists roughly 400,000 clones; 80% to 95% were seen once. Sequenced sample: PBMCs or T cells enriched from blood (not recorded which). Source of these receptors: a young man who had recovered from COVID-19.

This chain connects TRBV3-1 (or the pseudogene TRBV3-2) to TRBJ2-5, with a tentative D call TRBD2 (5 bases). This CDR3 is built from 23 residues. Trimming pared 3 bases from V and 3 bases from J, leaving 38 bases between. Looked up from germline, CDR1 is LGHDT and CDR2 is YNNKEL (reference sequence). CDR3 sequence reads: CASSHDPRVAIEAGDDPEETQYF. CDR3 DNA: TGTGCCAGCAGCCATGATCCCCGGGTTGCAATAGAGGCGGGCGATGATCCCGAAGAGACCCAGTACTTC.

The chain joins TRBV7-8 to TRBJ2-7; D may be TRBD2 (5 bases). The CDR3 is 16 amino acids. The V and J ends lost 3 bases and 2 bases respectively, with 17 bases between them. The germline gives CDR1 SGHVS, CDR2 FQNEAQ. The DNA of the CDR3 is TGTGCCAGCAGCTTCACTGCCGGAGGATCCCCCTACGAGCAGTACTTC. This codes for CASSFTAGGSPYEQYF.

The rearrangement uses TRBV15 and TRBJ1-1, with D uncertain. Trimming stripped 2 bases from V and 1 base from J, with 14 bases between. The CDR3 has 16 amino acids. Per germline, CDR1 LNHNV and CDR2 YYDKDF (reference sequence). DNA for the CDR3: TGTGCCACCAGCAGAACCCCAGAAAGGAGGAACACTGAAGCTTTCTTT. Its translation: CATSRTPERRNTEAFF.

The chain links TRBV3-1 (or the pseudogene TRBV3-2) to TRBJ2-3; tentatively, D is TRBD2 (6 bases). Germline CDR1 LGHDT, CDR2 YNNKEL (reference sequence). The CDR3 sequence is 15 residues long. V lost 0 bases to trimming and J lost 5 bases, with 12 bases between them. The CDR3 sequence is CASSQETLARDTQYF. The CDR3 nucleotides read TGTGCCAGCAGCCAAGAGACCCTAGCGAGAGATACGCAGTATTTT.

CDR3 in DNA: TGCGCCAGCAGCTTGGTTGGGGGGGCAACGGGCAATGAGCAGTTCTTC. It translates to CASSLVGGATGNEQFF. The chain combines TRBV5-1 with TRBJ2-1; D might be TRBD2 (7 bases). V was trimmed by 0 bases and J by 6 bases, leaving 16 bases between them. Germline V gene lookup returns CDR1 SGHRS and CDR2 YFSETQ. The CDR3 sequence is 16 residues long. Drawing the rest from reference TRBV5-1 and TRBJ2-1, the complete variable domain is KAGVTQTPRYLIKTRGQQVTLSCSPISGHRSVSWYQQTPGQGLQFLFEYFSETQRNKGNFPGRFSGRQFSNSRSEMNVSTLELGDSALYLCASSLVGGATGNEQFFGPGTRLTVL.

The chain has TRBV29-1 and TRBJ2-3; 7 bases fit TRBD2. Germline V gene data show CDR1 as SQVTM and CDR2 as ANQGSEA. The CDR3 is 14 amino acids. The trim removed 7 bases at V and 0 bases at J, leaving 7 bases unmatched. CDR3 amino acids: CSADLAASTDTQYF. CDR3 sequence (DNA): TGCAGCGCCGATCTAGCGGCCAGCACAGATACGCAGTATTTT.

This sequence joins TRBV12-5 and TRBJ2-1; 14 nucleotides line up with TRBD2. Trimming at V came to 3 bases and at J to 12 bases, leaving 10 bases not matched to a gene. Germline lookup yields CDR1 LGHNT and CDR2 FRNRAP. The CDR3 sequence is 16 residues long. This chain's CDR3 is CASGFTGTSGSSGQFF. The CDR3, as DNA: TGTGCTAGTGGTTTCACCGGGACTAGCGGGAGTTCTGGGCAGTTCTTC.

The CDR3 DNA reads TGTGCCAGCAGCTTAGATTTCGGGACGGACAGCTCCTACAATGAGCAGTTCTTC. It translates to CASSLDFGTDSSYNEQFF. The rearrangement links TRBV11-2 to TRBJ2-1; possible D gene TRBD1, 6 bases. V lost 0 bases and J 0 bases, leaving 15 bases between the germline ends. This CDR3 comprises 18 residues. Looked up from germline, CDR1 is SGHAT and CDR2 is FQNNGV.

The V and J genes are TRBV19 and TRBJ1-5; D gene uncertain. V lost 3 bases to trimming and J lost 0 bases, with 9 bases between them. The CDR3 is made up of 15 amino acids. In germline, CDR1 is LNHDA, CDR2 SQIVND (reference sequence). CDR3: CASSISTYSNQPQHF. The CDR3 region has the DNA TGTGCCAGTAGTATTAGTACCTATAGCAATCAGCCCCAGCATTTT. Looking up the rest from reference TRBV19 and TRBJ1-5 gives the full variable domain: DGGITQSPKYLFRKEGQNVTLSCEQNLNHDAMYWYRQDPGQGLRLIYYSQIVNDFQKGDIAEGYSVSREKKESFPLTVTSAQKNPTAFYLCASSISTYSNQPQHFGDGTRLSIL.

The V gene is TRBV19, the J gene TRBJ1-2; D not resolved. Germline CDR1 is LNHDA and CDR2 is SQIVND (reference sequence). With 4 bases removed from V and 6 bases from J, the gap between germline ends came to 9 bases. The CDR3 length is 12 residues. This CDR3 is CASSTGWDGYTF. Here the CDR3 DNA reads TGTGCCAGTAGTACCGGGTGGGATGGCTACACCTTC.

The V gene is TRBV28, the J gene TRBJ2-2; TRBD2 agrees at 7 bases. With 4 bases clipped from V and 5 bases from J, the junction kept 7 bases outside the gene matches. CDR1 is MDHEN and CDR2 is SYDVKM in the germline V gene. This CDR3 comprises 15 residues. CDR3 sequence (DNA): TGTGCCAGCAGTTCGGGGGGACTACAGACCGGGGAGCTGTTTTTT. Encoded protein: CASSSGGLQTGELFF.

The chain couples TRBV4-1 to TRBJ1-2; 7 nucleotides match TRBD1. CDR1 and CDR2 from the germline V gene are MGHRA and YSYEKL. Trimming removed 3 bases from V and 3 bases from J; junction bases left unmatched: 7. The CDR3 contains 15 residues. In nucleotides, the CDR3 is TGCGCCAGCAGCCATGAAACAGGGGAGCACTATGGCTACACCTTC. Translating gives CASSHETGEHYGYTF.

This chain connects TRBV6-5 to TRBJ1-6; D not certain. The germline V gene has CDR1 MNHEY and CDR2 SVGAGI. The V and J ends lost 0 bases and 9 bases respectively, with 6 bases between them. The CDR3 has 13 amino acids. In DNA, the CDR3 is TGTGCCAGCAGTTACTCGATCAGTTCACCCCTCCACTTT. This translates into CASSYSISSPLHF.

The chain is built from TRBV7-8 and TRBJ1-5; D remains ambiguous. The V gene's germline CDR1 is SGHVS and CDR2 FQNEAQ. The ends were cut back, 5 bases at V and 5 bases at J, with 31 bases in the middle. The CDR3 loop spans 20 amino acids. DNA of the CDR3: TGTGCCAGCAGCAACAAAAAGGGAAGCGGGTACATGTTCTTAGATCAGCCCCAGCATTTT. This encodes CASSNKKGSGYMFLDQPQHF.

This sequence joins TRBV6-5 and TRBJ2-3, with TRBD2 matching 11 bases. The V gene end was trimmed by 6 bases and the J gene end by 4 bases; junction bases not matched to a gene: 6. This CDR3 comprises 15 residues. CDR1 and CDR2 (germline): MNHEY, SVGAGI. For the CDR3, the DNA is TGTGCCAGCAGGTACCTAGCGGGAGGTGCAGATACGCAGTATTTT. Its translation: CASRYLAGGADTQYF.

V gene TRBV5-6 combines with J gene TRBJ1-6; 9 bases fit TRBD1. This CDR3 region has 14 residues. The V segment lost 5 bases and the J segment 7 bases; nucleotides outside the gene matches: 4. Germline V lookup: CDR1 SGHDT, CDR2 YYEEEE. The CDR3 bases are TGTGCCAGCAGTAACGGACAGGGGAATTCACCCCTCCACTTT. Protein sequence: CASSNGQGNSPLHF.

The DNA for the CDR3 is TGCGCCAGCAGCCAAGCCTTGGGGGGAGGCTACACCTTC. This gives the protein CASSQALGGGYTF. The rearrangement uses TRBV4-1 and TRBJ1-2; the D gene is possibly TRBD1 (5 bases). The CDR3 has 13 amino acids. CDR1 is MGHRA and CDR2 is YSYEKL in the germline V gene. Trimming shortened V by 1 base and J by 8 bases, and 11 bases separated the two germline ends.

The chain links TRBV5-1 to TRBJ2-3, with 10 bases aligning to TRBD2. Per germline, CDR1 SGHRS and CDR2 YFSETQ. The CDR3 has 15 amino acids. V shed 0 bases, J shed 6 bases, and the junction held 4 bases outside the gene matches. The CDR3 DNA is TGCGCCAGCAGCTTGGACACTAGCGGGGCGGATACGCAGTATTTT. Protein sequence: CASSLDTSGADTQYF.

The chain recombines TRBV6-5 with TRBJ2-7; maybe TRBD2 (6 bases). The length of the CDR3 is 13 residues. Trimming cost V 6 bases and J 6 bases, with 15 bases left between them. Germline V gives CDR1 MNHEY, CDR2 SVGAGI. The CDR3 protein is CASSVTQGGEQYF. The CDR3 DNA follows: TGTGCCAGCAGCGTCACCCAGGGAGGCGAGCAGTACTTC.

The V gene is TRBV3-1 (or the pseudogene TRBV3-2), the J gene TRBJ1-4, with TRBD1 matching 7 bases. Germline values: CDR1 LGHDT, CDR2 YNNKEL (reference sequence). The CDR3 is 16 residues long. V lost 2 bases to trimming and J lost 7 bases; unmatched junction nucleotides: 10. The CDR3 sequence: CASSQIPTGHTEKLFF. Here the CDR3 DNA reads TGTGCCAGCAGCCAAATACCGACAGGGCATACTGAAAAACTGTTTTTT.

The J gene is TRBJ1-2, the V gene TRBV18; D might be TRBD1 (6 bases). This CDR3 is built from 15 residues. V was pared by 2 bases and J by 6 bases, with 16 bases between. Per germline, CDR1 KGHSH and CDR2 LQKENI. DNA of the CDR3: TGTGCCAGCTCACCAGATCGGGGGGCGGTAGATGGCTACACCTTC. Amino acids: CASSPDRGAVDGYTF.

The rearrangement links TRBV28 to TRBJ1-5; 10 positions match TRBD1. Losses at the gene ends were 10 bases for V and 5 bases for J; bases not matched to a gene: 11. The length of the CDR3 is 15 residues. Germline V gene sequence: CDR1 MDHEN, CDR2 SYDVKM. The CDR3 bases are TGTGCCACTAACAGACCCGGGACAGGGGATCAGCCCCAGCATTTT. Translation: CATNRPGTGDQPQHF.

V is TRBV11-3 and J is TRBJ1-3, with D maybe TRBD1 (6 bases). Germline V lookup: CDR1 SGHNT, CDR2 YENEEA. This CDR3 contains 15 residues. Trimming stripped 3 bases from V and 2 bases from J, with 11 bases between. CDR3 sequence (DNA): TGTGCCAGCAGCTTTATGGGGGCACCTGGAAACACCATATATTTT. Protein: CASSFMGAPGNTIYF.

This chain connects TRBV7-2 to TRBJ2-1; 7 bases line up with TRBD1. The CDR3 is 13 amino acids. V gave up 7 bases and J gave up 8 bases; unmatched junction bases: 8. Germline CDR1 and CDR2: SGHTA and FQGNSA. The chain's CDR3 is CASNPTGFDEQFF. The CDR3 DNA sequence: TGTGCCAGCAACCCGACAGGGTTCGATGAGCAGTTCTTC.

This rearrangement joins TRBV2 to TRBJ2-5, with 7 bases aligning to TRBD2. The V gene's germline CDR1 is SNHLY and CDR2 FYNNEI. The CDR3 runs to 17 residues. Unmatched junction bases numbered 14, after V lost 6 bases and J lost 1 base. As DNA, the CDR3 is TGTGCCAGCAGCCTCGATCAGCGGGGACGGACCCAAGAGACCCAGTACTTC. Translating gives CASSLDQRGRTQETQYF.